One and the same sample provided the 29 T cell receptor beta chains below, sequenced in a study of T cell repertoires in cytomegalovirus infection (dated by TCRdb to between 2017 and 2020). No antigen has been assigned to these receptors. The treatment or condition label here, explained by the study, means: in vitro stimulation with specific CMV peptide epitopes to enrich CMV-specific T cells. Data came from an Illumina HiSeq 1500. TCRdb took the public reads, trimmed them with fastp at Q25, ran MiXCR for clone calling and kept in-frame beta chains. Rows with one shared CDR3 protein collapse into an entry with the most common genes and DNA. In this sample the table shows about 830,000 distinct CDR3 sequences, 30% to 35% of which occur a single time. Over 10% of the sample is held by the ten biggest clonotypes. This material consisted of cultured CD8+ T cells from PBMCs, taken from culture after CMV antigen stimulation. These receptors came from a human donor in good health (CMV status not recorded). Some clones in this sample may be carry-over from other donors' samples.

This clonotype was detected many times. This chain joins TRBV7-8 and TRBJ2-6; 7 positions match TRBD2. This CDR3 comprises 15 residues. Germline V gives CDR1 SGHVS, CDR2 FQNEAQ. V dropped 5 bases and J dropped 4; count of bases not matched to a gene: 5. The CDR3 here is CASSQSGVGANVLTF. The CDR3 DNA sequence: TGTGCCAGCAGCCAAAGCGGGGTCGGGGCCAACGTCCTGACTTTC.

In DNA form, the CDR3 reads TGCAGCGTTGAAGATACAGGGAACCTTAACTATGGCTACACCTTC. This codes for CSVEDTGNLNYGYTF. The rearrangement links TRBV29-1 to TRBJ1-2, with D perhaps TRBD1 (6 bases). Germline V lookup: CDR1 SQVTM, CDR2 ANQGSEA. The CDR3 is 15 residues long. V lost 0 bases and J lost 1, with 12 bases in between. Full variable domain (remainder filled in from reference TRBV29-1 and TRBJ1-2): SAVISQKPSRDICQRGTSLTIQCQVDSQVTMMFWYRQQPGQSLTLIATANQGSEATYESGFVIDKFPISRPNLTFSTLTVSNMSPEDSSIYLCSVEDTGNLNYGYTFGSGTRLTVV.

The rearrangement joins TRBV6-2 or TRBV6-3 to TRBJ2-6; 7 bases align to TRBD2. With V trimmed by 6 bases and J by 1 base, 9 bases remained unmatched. The CDR3 is 17 amino acids. Looked up from germline, CDR1 is MNHEY and CDR2 is SVGEGT. CDR3 sequence: CASSPQGGLSGANVLTF. The DNA for the CDR3 is TGTGCCAGCAGCCCGCAGGGAGGGTTATCTGGGGCCAACGTCCTGACTTTC.

The V gene is TRBV7-4, the J gene TRBJ1-2; no clear D gene. CDR1 is SGHVT, CDR2 SQSDAQ, per germline. This CDR3 contains 12 residues. V lost 1 base, J lost 4 bases, and 4 bases lay in between. The CDR3 DNA is TGTGCCAGCAGCTTAGTTCTCTATGGCTACACCTTC. This codes for CASSLVLYGYTF.

This clonotype was seen ten or more times. The J gene is TRBJ1-5, the V gene TRBV12-3 or TRBV12-4; D is perhaps TRBD1 (5 bases). This CDR3 contains 12 residues. Trimming removed 11 bases at V and 2 bases at J, with 10 bases between. The CDR3 coding sequence is TGTGCCTCCAAAGGGGGCAATCAGCCCCAGCATTTT. Translated: CASKGGNQPQHF.

As DNA, the CDR3 is TGTGCCAGCACCTGGGGATCCCAAGAGACCCAGTACTTC. As protein: CASTWGSQETQYF. V and J are TRBV7-9 and TRBJ2-5; D is unresolved. Between the trimmed V and J ends, which lost 7 bases and 1 base, there was a span of 10 bases. The length of the CDR3 is 13 residues. CDR1 SEHNR and CDR2 FQNEAQ come from the germline V gene (reference sequence).

Only a few counts were recorded for this clonotype. The V gene is TRBV12-3 or TRBV12-4, the J gene TRBJ1-2, with D possibly TRBD1 on 6 matching bases. This CDR3 spans 14 amino acids. V gave up 3 bases and J gave up 8 bases, with 16 bases separating them. CDR3 DNA sequence: TGTGCCAGCAGTTTCGGAGGGGGGGAGGACGGCTACACCTTC. Translating it yields CASSFGGGEDGYTF.

The chain carries TRBV15 and TRBJ1-2, with unresolved D. Germline assignment: CDR1 LNHNV and CDR2 YYDKDF (reference sequence). Trimming cost V 5 bases and J 8 bases, with 15 bases left between them. The CDR3 contains 13 residues. The CDR3 loop is CATSPGGPRGYTF. The CDR3 bases are TGTGCCACCAGCCCCGGTGGCCCGCGGGGCTACACCTTC.

V is TRBV4-1 and J is TRBJ1-2, with D unresolved. CDR3 length: 12 residues. The germline V gene has CDR1 MGHRA and CDR2 YSYEKL. The V and J ends lost 1 base and 10 bases respectively, with 10 bases between them. The DNA for the CDR3 is TGCGCCAGCAGCCAAGTCGGCCGAGACTACACCTTC. It specifies CASSQVGRDYTF.

This clonotype was counted only a few times. The rearrangement joins TRBV19 to TRBJ1-5; D remains ambiguous. The germline CDR1 and CDR2 sequences are LNHDA and SQIVND (reference sequence). The V gene lost 3 bases and the J gene lost 4 bases, with 10 bases spanning the gap. The CDR3 runs 14 residues. The CDR3 DNA follows: TGTGCCAGTAGTATTTTGATTGAAAATCAGCCCCAGCATTTT. Its protein is CASSILIENQPQHF.

This sequence joins TRBV9 and TRBJ2-7; D might be TRBD2 (6 bases). The CDR3 runs 14 residues. Germline lookup yields CDR1 SGDLS and CDR2 YYNGEE. Trimming pared 4 bases from V and 5 bases from J, leaving 16 bases between. The CDR3 bases are TGTGCCAGCAGCCCGGGACTGACGACGCACGAGCAGTACGTC. Its protein product is CASSPGLTTHEQYV.

V usage is TRBV7-9 and J usage is TRBJ2-5, with D possibly matching TRBD2 (5 bases). The CDR3 contains 16 residues. Germline-derived CDR1 and CDR2 are SEHNR and FQNEAQ (reference sequence). V dropped 2 bases and J dropped 3 bases, with 16 bases sitting between them. DNA of the CDR3: TGTGCCAGCAGCTTAAACCCGACTAAATCGAAAGAGACCCAGTACTTC. This gives the protein CASSLNPTKSKETQYF.

This clonotype was seen more than once but under ten times. The chain carries TRBV4-2 and TRBJ2-6; D call uncertain. The CDR3 extends over 15 amino acids. The V end was cut by 1 base, the J end by 4 bases, with 8 bases between. Germline V gives CDR1 LGHNA, CDR2 YNFKEQ. The CDR3 sequence is CASSQASGGANVLTF. CDR3 sequence (DNA): TGTGCCAGCAGCCAAGCCAGTGGGGGGGCCAACGTCCTGACTTTC.

This clonotype was found a few times. V usage is TRBV18 and J usage is TRBJ2-2; D is unclear. This CDR3 comprises 15 residues. V was clipped by 5 bases and J by 6 bases, with 16 bases between them. Germline V gene data show CDR1 as KGHSH and CDR2 as LQKENI. In DNA form, the CDR3 reads TGTGCCAGCTCAACCACGGCGCCCGCGGCCGGGGAGCTGTTTTTT. Translating it yields CASSTTAPAAGELFF.

This chain links TRBV5-1 with TRBJ1-5, with D possibly matching TRBD1 (6 bases). Germline assignment: CDR1 SGHRS and CDR2 YFSETQ. Trimming cost V 0 bases and J 7 bases, with 14 bases left between them. There are 15 residues in the CDR3. The CDR3 loop reads CASSLGGGTGQPQHF. Written as DNA, the CDR3 is TGCGCCAGCAGCTTGGGTGGGGGCACGGGCCAGCCCCAGCATTTT.

The rearrangement uses TRBV20-1 and TRBJ2-3; D is unresolved. Per germline, CDR1 DFQATT and CDR2 SNEGSKA (reference sequence). V was pared by 1 base and J by 2 bases, with 7 bases between. The CDR3 consists of 13 residues. The chain's CDR3 is CSARVGYTDTQYF. The CDR3 DNA reads TGCAGTGCTAGAGTGGGGTACACAGATACGCAGTATTTT.

DNA for the CDR3: TGTGCCAGCAGCTTAAGGGGCTACCCTTTCCAAGAGACCCAGTACTTC. This encodes CASSLRGYPFQETQYF. The chain recombines TRBV11-2 with TRBJ2-5; maybe TRBD1 (5 bases). Trimming took off 2 bases at V and 1 base at J, with 14 bases between the two ends. Germline V lookup: CDR1 SGHAT, CDR2 FQNNGV. This CDR3 has 16 amino acids.

This chain joins TRBV27 and TRBJ1-1; D is unclear. Per the germline V gene, CDR1 is MNHEY and CDR2 is SMNVEV (reference sequence). The CDR3 contains 13 residues. V lost 7 bases, J lost 3 bases, and 12 bases lay in between. The CDR3 region is CASTAGLYTEAFF. CDR3 DNA sequence: TGTGCCAGCACCGCCGGTCTCTACACTGAAGCTTTCTTT.

This clonotype came up a few times. The gene calls are TRBV27 and TRBJ2-1; 8 nucleotides match TRBD2. The CDR3 is made up of 14 amino acids. With V trimmed by 3 bases and J by 5 bases, 3 bases remained unmatched. Germline CDR1 and CDR2: MNHEY and SMNVEV (reference sequence). CDR3 coding DNA: TGTGCCAGCAGTTTTATAGCGGGGAACAATGAGCAGTTCTTC. Translating gives CASSFIAGNNEQFF.

Concerning this clonotype itself: One end of the junction is discordant with germline, which a read error may explain. The CDR3 here is CAYRDPSYNEQFF. Written as DNA, the CDR3 is TGCGCTTACAGGGATCCCTCCTACAATGAGCAGTTCTTC. V is TRBV6-6 and J is TRBJ2-1; D might be TRBD1 (6 bases). The CDR3 is made up of 13 amino acids. Germline CDR1 MNHNY, CDR2 SVGAGI (reference sequence).

This clonotype was picked up a small number of times. The chain uses TRBV2 and TRBJ1-1, with D possibly matching TRBD1 (5 bases). The CDR3 runs to 12 residues. CDR1 SNHLY and CDR2 FYNNEI come from the germline V gene. CDR3 sequence (DNA): TGTGTCTCGGGCAGGGCAGACACTGAAGCTTTCTTT. Translation gives CVSGRADTEAFF.

The chain is built from TRBV6-5 and TRBJ2-7; D possibly corresponds to TRBD2 (6 bases). Germline V gene data show CDR1 as MNHEY and CDR2 as SVGAGI. The CDR3 covers 13 residues. Between the trimmed V and J ends, which lost 1 base and 5 bases, there was a span of 9 bases. CDR3 sequence reads: CASSYWREDEQYF. The CDR3 coding sequence is TGTGCCAGCAGTTACTGGAGGGAGGACGAGCAGTACTTC.

The rearrangement uses TRBV7-9 and TRBJ1-1; D uncertain. The length of the CDR3 is 14 residues. Trimming left V 1 base short and J 3 bases short, with 9 bases between. Germline CDR1 is SEHNR and CDR2 is FQNEAQ (reference sequence). CDR3 DNA sequence: TGTGCCAGCAGCTTAGAATCGGGATACACTGAAGCTTTCTTT. This translates into CASSLESGYTEAFF.

The V call is TRBV7-9, the J call TRBJ2-3, with 7 positions matching TRBD1. The V segment lost 5 bases and the J segment 4 bases; nucleotides outside the gene matches: 3. The CDR3 runs 13 residues. Germline CDR1 reads SEHNR; CDR2 reads FQNEAQ (reference sequence). CDR3 bases: TGTGCCAGCAGCCGACAGGGCGCAGATACGCAGTATTTT. This codes for CASSRQGADTQYF.

This chain uses TRBV6-5 with TRBJ2-7; D might be TRBD1 or TRBD2, each matching 5 bases. Germline V gene data show CDR1 as MNHEY and CDR2 as SVGAGI. The CDR3 runs to 14 residues. Trimming cost V 0 bases and J 6 bases, with 12 bases left between them. CDR3 coding DNA: TGTGCCAGCAGTTACTCAGGGGACGCGGGCGAGCAGTACGTC. It translates to CASSYSGDAGEQYV.

In its sample, this clonotype was seen a few times. CDR3 nucleotide sequence: TGTGCCAGCAGTTTGTCCCGGGACAGGGGGAGTATCCACAATGAGCAGTTCTTC. Protein: CASSLSRDRGSIHNEQFF. The V and J genes are TRBV6-6 and TRBJ2-1, with TRBD1 identical over 11 bases. The V gene's germline CDR1 is MNHNY and CDR2 SVGAGI (reference sequence). V dropped 4 bases and J dropped 5; count of bases not matched to a gene: 13. CDR3 length: 18 residues.

V gene TRBV5-1 combines with J gene TRBJ2-5; tentatively, D is TRBD2 (6 bases). The CDR3 has 14 amino acids. V lost 4 bases to trimming and J lost 5 bases, with 15 bases between them. Germline CDR1 is SGHRS and CDR2 is YFSETQ. The CDR3 spells CASSPLEGQETQYF. CDR3 nucleotide sequence: TGCGCCAGCAGCCCATTGGAGGGCCAGGAGACCCAGTACTTC.

Worth noting for this clonotype: This may arise from a read error, as a much more abundant clone is one base away. The CDR3 loop reads CASSERQGTNEKLFF. The CDR3 DNA sequence: TGTGCCAGCAGCGAAAGACAGGGTACTAATGAAAAACTGTTTTTT. The gene calls are TRBV7-8 and TRBJ1-4, with 7 nucleotides matching TRBD1. The germline gives CDR1 SGHVS, CDR2 FQNEAQ. The CDR3 extends over 15 amino acids. J gave up 2 bases and V 5 bases, and 5 bases lay outside the gene matches.

In its sample, this clonotype was seen a few times. In nucleotides, the CDR3 is TGTGCCAGCAGCCCCATGTTCCCCTCTGGAAACACCATATATTTT. Translating it yields CASSPMFPSGNTIYF. The chain joins TRBV14 to TRBJ1-3; unclear D gene. Trimming shortened V by 4 bases and J by 0 bases, and 10 bases separated the two germline ends. The CDR3 sequence is 15 residues long. The germline V gene encodes CDR1 SGHDN and CDR2 FVKESK. Filled out from reference TRBV14 and TRBJ1-3, the complete variable domain reads EAGVTQFPSHSVIEKGQTVTLRCDPISGHDNLYWYRRVMGKEIKFLLHFVKESKQDESGMPNNRFLAERTGGTYSTLKVQPAELEDSGVYFCASSPMFPSGNTIYFGEGSWLTVV.